This T cell receptor (beta chain) appears in the sequencing data of a study of blood T cell repertoires in COVID-19. Study information: Nucleic acid was either cDNA or gDNA, and it came from T cells, B-cell-depleted T cells, or PBMCs.

Using immunoSEQ multiplex PCR, the repertoire was profiled, and TCRdb retains in-frame clones only, with some absent. Here the sample spans 280,000 or so clones, 70% to 90% being singletons. Participant-reported clinical history was the basis for cohort assignment. Trimming removed 4 bases from V and 4 bases from J; junction bases left unmatched: 6. Per germline, CDR1 SGHRS and CDR2 YFSETQ. CDR3 size: 14 residues. The rearrangement links TRBV5-1 to TRBJ2-3; 7 positions match TRBD2. The source of this sequence is a man aged 25 to 40 who had recovered from COVID-19. Sequenced input: PBMCs or T cells enriched from blood (not recorded which). This CDR3 is CASSEGTTADTQYF. Written as DNA, the CDR3 is TGCGCCAGCAGCGAAGGGACTACCGCAGATACGCAGTATTTT.